This T cell receptor (beta chain) stems from a study of blood T cell repertoires in COVID-19. Across the study: Sites in the United States, Italy and Spain provided acute and convalescent COVID-19 samples. The analysed material was cDNA or gDNA that came from T cells, B-cell-depleted T cells, or PBMCs.

This clone was picked up one time. Authors' processing steps: Estimates of nucleated cell counts were drawn from the amplification of reference gene primers. The assay was immunoSEQ multiplex PCR, and TCRdb's table has in-frame clones only and misses some. The V and J calls and clone size are taken from that table; D and trimming were inferred from the DNA. Of about 150,000 clones detected, 65% to 90% appear once; the ten largest clones hold under 3.5%. The clonotype comes from a man between 65 and 85 years old with acute or convalescent COVID-19. What was sequenced was peripheral blood.

The CDR3 DNA reads as TGTGCCAGCTCAAAGACAGGGGGCTATGGCTACACCTTC. Its protein is CASSKTGGYGYTF. The chain recombines TRBV18 with TRBJ1-2; 9 bases line up with TRBD1. This CDR3 is 13 amino acids long. Germline V lookup: CDR1 KGHSH, CDR2 LQKENI. Trimming at V came to 5 bases and at J to 4 bases, leaving 2 bases not matched to a gene.